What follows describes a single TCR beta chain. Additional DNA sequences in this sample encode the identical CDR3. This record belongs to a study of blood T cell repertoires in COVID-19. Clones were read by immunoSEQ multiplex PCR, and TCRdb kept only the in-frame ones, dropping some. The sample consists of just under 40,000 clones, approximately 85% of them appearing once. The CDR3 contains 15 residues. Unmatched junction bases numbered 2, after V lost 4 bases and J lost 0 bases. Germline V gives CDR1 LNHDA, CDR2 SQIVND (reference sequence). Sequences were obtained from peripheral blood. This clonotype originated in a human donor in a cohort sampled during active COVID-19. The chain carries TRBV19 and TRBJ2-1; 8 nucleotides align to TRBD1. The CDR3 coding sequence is TGTGCCAGTAGTAGACAGGGGAGCTCCTACAATGAGCAGTTCTTC. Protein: CASSRQGSSYNEQFF.